This T cell receptor (beta chain) was observed in a study of T cell responses to AZD1222 COVID-19 vaccine. The study's findings and limits: The reported proportion of spike-specific TCRs targeting unmutated variant regions was nearly half. Dominant at 160-218 and 743-854, vaccine-associated CD4 TCRs also spanned spike. White British people made up most donors, females outnumbered males, and clonal diversity was possibly underestimated.

Details on this clone: Its antigen is still unknown.

The data were produced by immunoSEQ multiplex PCR, yet TCRdb's version contains in-frame clones alone and is incomplete. This table holds 100,000 to 140,000 clones, 85% to 95% found once. Whether given at about 4 or about 12 weeks, second doses were pooled. There are 12 residues in the CDR3. V gave up 7 bases and J gave up 13 bases, with 14 bases separating them. The germline V gene has CDR1 MNHEY and CDR2 SVGAGI. J is TRBJ1-6 and V is TRBV6-5; D is perhaps TRBD1 (6 bases). This clonotype originated in an adult who received the AZD1222 COVID-19 vaccine. Sequenced here: peripheral blood, sampled 28 days after the second AZD1222 dose. In DNA form, the CDR3 reads TGTGCCAGCAACCACAGGGAGTTCCCCCTCCACTTT. This encodes CASNHREFPLHF.